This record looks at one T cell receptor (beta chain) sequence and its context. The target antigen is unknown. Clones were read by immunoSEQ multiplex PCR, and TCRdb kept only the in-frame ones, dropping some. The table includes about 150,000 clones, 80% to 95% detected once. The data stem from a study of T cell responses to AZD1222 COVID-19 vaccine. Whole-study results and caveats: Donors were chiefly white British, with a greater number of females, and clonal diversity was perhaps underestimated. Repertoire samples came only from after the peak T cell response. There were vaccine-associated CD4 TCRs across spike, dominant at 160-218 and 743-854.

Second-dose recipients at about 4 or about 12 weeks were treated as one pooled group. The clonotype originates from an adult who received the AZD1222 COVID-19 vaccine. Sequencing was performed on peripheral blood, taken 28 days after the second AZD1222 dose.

The CDR3 nucleotides read TGTGCCAGCAGCTTGCAGGACAGATTTGGCTACACCTTC. Translation gives CASSLQDRFGYTF. The chain couples TRBV5-8 to TRBJ1-2; tentative D call: TRBD1 (6 bases). Germline V gene lookup returns CDR1 SGHTS and CDR2 YDEGEE. This CDR3 is built from 13 residues. V was shortened by 1 base and J by 7 bases, with 11 bases between the two germline ends.